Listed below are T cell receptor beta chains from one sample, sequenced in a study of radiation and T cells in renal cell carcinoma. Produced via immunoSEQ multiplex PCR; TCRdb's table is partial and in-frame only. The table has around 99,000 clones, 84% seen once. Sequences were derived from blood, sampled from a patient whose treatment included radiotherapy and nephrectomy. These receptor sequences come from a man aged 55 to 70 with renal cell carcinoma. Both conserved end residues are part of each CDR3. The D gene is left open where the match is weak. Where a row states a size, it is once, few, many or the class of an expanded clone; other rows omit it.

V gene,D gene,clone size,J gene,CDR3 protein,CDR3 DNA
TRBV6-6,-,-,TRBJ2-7,CASGQNQGYEQYF,TGTGCCAGCGGACAGAACCAGGGCTACGAGCAGTACTTC
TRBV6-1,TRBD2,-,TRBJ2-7,CASSALAGANEQYF,TGTGCCAGCAGTGCGCTAGCGGGAGCCAACGAGCAGTACTTC
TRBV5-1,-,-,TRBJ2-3,CASSSWTVTDTQYF,TGCGCCAGCAGCTCCTGGACAGTCACAGATACGCAGTATTTT
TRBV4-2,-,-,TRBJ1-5,CASSQDRDQPQHF,TGTGCCAGCAGCCAAGACAGGGATCAGCCCCAGCATTTT
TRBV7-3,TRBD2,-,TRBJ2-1,CASTPTPSGSYNEQFF,TGTGCCAGCACCCCAACCCCTAGCGGCTCCTACAATGAGCAGTTCTTC
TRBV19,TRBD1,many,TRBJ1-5,CASTEGQGVGSNQPQHF,TGTGCCAGTACCGAGGGACAGGGAGTCGGCAGCAATCAGCCCCAGCATTTT
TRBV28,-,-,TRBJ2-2,CASSLWGADTGELFF,TGTGCCAGCAGTTTATGGGGGGCGGACACCGGGGAGCTGTTTTTT
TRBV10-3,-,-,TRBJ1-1,CAISDLSFTRGNTEAFF,TGTGCCATCAGTGACCTCAGTTTTACCAGGGGAAACACTGAAGCTTTCTTT
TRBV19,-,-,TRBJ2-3,CASSIFPDTDTQYF,TGTGCCAGTAGTATATTCCCCGACACAGATACGCAGTATTTT
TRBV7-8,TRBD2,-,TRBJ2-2,CASSLALAGYTGELFF,TGTGCCAGCAGCTTAGCGCTAGCGGGATACACCGGGGAGCTGTTTTTT
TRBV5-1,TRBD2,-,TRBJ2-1,CASSWALAGTYNEQFF,TGCGCCAGCAGCTGGGCTCTAGCGGGGACTTACAATGAGCAGTTCTTC
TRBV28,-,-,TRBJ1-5,CASRTDSNQPQHF,TGTGCCAGCAGGACAGATAGCAATCAGCCCCAGCATTTT
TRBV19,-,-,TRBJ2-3,CASRGGGDTQYF,TGTGCCAGTAGAGGGGGAGGGGATACGCAGTATTTT
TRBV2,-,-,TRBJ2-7,CASEPRGSYEQYF,TGTGCCAGCGAGCCCCGGGGGTCCTACGAGCAGTACTTC
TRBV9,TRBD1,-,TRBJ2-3,CASSWTGEDTQYF,TGTGCCAGCAGCTGGACAGGGGAAGATACGCAGTATTTT
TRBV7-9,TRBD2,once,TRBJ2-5,CASSFSGGETQYF,TGTGCCAGCAGTTTCTCGGGGGGAGAGACCCAGTACTTC
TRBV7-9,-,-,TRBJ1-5,CASSSEPQGRQPQHF,TGTGCCAGCAGCTCAGAACCCCAGGGGCGGCAGCCCCAGCATTTT
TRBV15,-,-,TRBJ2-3,CATSRSGTGGHTDTQYF,TGTGCCACCAGCAGATCCGGGACCGGGGGGCACACAGATACGCAGTATTTT
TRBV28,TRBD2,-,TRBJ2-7,CASSEPSGAVYEQYF,TGTGCCAGCAGTGAACCTAGCGGGGCCGTCTACGAGCAGTACTTC
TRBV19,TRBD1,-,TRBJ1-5,CASSSPGTGGNQPQHF,TGTGCCAGTAGTTCCCCCGGGACAGGGGGCAATCAGCCCCAGCATTTT
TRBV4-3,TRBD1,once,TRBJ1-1,CASSRLGQGERAFF,TGCGCCAGCAGCCGCCTAGGACAGGGGGAGAGGGCTTTCTTT
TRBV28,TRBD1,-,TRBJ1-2,CASSFPGTAYGYTF,TGTGCCAGCAGTTTCCCCGGGACAGCCTATGGCTACACCTTC
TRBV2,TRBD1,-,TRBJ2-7,CASTKGQGAYEQYF,TGTGCCAGCACCAAGGGACAGGGGGCCTACGAGCAGTACTTC
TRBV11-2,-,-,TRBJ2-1,CASSRVNNEQFF,TGTGCCAGCAGCCGAGTAAACAATGAGCAGTTCTTC
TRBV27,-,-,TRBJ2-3,CASLLTRFGDTQYF,TGTGCCAGCCTTTTGACTAGATTTGGTGATACGCAGTATTTT
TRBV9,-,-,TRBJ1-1,CASSVGSGLNTEAFF,TGTGCCAGCAGCGTAGGGTCTGGCTTGAACACTGAAGCTTTCTTT
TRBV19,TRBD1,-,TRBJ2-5,CASSTLGTGGAGAQETQYF,TGTGCCAGTAGCACGCTCGGGACAGGGGGCGCGGGGGCACAAGAGACCCAGTACTTC
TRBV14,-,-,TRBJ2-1,CASSQSAVYNEQFF,TGTGCCAGCAGCCAAAGTGCGGTCTACAATGAGCAGTTCTTC
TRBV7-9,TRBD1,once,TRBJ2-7,CASSHDRVMYF,TGTGCCAGCAGCCATGACAGGGTTATGTACTTC
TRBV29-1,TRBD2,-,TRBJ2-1,CSVGKAGGNSYNEQFF,TGCAGCGTTGGGAAAGCGGGAGGGAATTCCTACAATGAGCAGTTCTTC
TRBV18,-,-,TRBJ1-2,CASSPEPGTHYGYTF,TGTGCCAGCTCACCCGAGCCGGGCACCCACTATGGCTACACCTTC
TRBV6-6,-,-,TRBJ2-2,CASSYPPDLTGELFF,TGTGCCAGCAGTTACCCCCCGGACCTCACCGGGGAGCTGTTTTTT
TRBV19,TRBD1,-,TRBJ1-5,CASSIPGQGTQPQHF,TGTGCCAGTAGTATCCCGGGACAGGGAACTCAGCCCCAGCATTTT
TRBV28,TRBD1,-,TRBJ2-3,CASGGTGSDTQYF,TGTGCCAGCGGGGGGACAGGGTCAGATACGCAGTATTTT
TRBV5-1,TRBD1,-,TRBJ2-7,CASSPWTGQRDEQYF,TGCGCCAGCAGCCCCTGGACAGGTCAGCGCGACGAGCAGTACTTC
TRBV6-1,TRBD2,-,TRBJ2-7,CASSARGRDEQYF,TGTGCCAGCAGTGCGCGCGGGAGAGATGAGCAGTACTTC
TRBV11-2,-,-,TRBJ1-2,CASSLDNIPGPANYGYTF,TGTGCCAGCAGCTTAGATAATATTCCGGGACCGGCTAACTATGGCTACACCTTC
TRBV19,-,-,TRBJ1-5,CASSPYHTQPQHF,TGTGCCAGTAGTCCATATCACACTCAGCCTCAGCATTTT
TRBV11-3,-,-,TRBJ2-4,CASSLEPTLLGCYF,TGTGCCAGCAGCTTGGAACCTACCTTACTAGGGTGCTACTTC
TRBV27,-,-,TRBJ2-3,CASRSLGSGVPTQYF,TGTGCCAGCAGATCCCTGGGTAGCGGAGTCCCTACGCAGTATTTT
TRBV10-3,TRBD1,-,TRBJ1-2,CAISEGRGNYGYTF,TGTGCCATCAGTGAGGGCAGGGGGAACTATGGCTACACCTTC
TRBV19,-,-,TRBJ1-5,CASSIAGGQPGWPQHF,TGTGCCAGTAGTATAGCGGGAGGACAGCCGGGGTGGCCCCAGCATTTT
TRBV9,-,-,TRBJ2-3,CASSVGGGGLITDTQYF,TGTGCCAGCAGCGTTGGAGGAGGTGGTCTTATCACAGATACGCAGTATTTT
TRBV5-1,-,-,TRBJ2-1,CASNQGQTYNEQFF,TGCGCCAGCAACCAAGGACAGACATACAATGAGCAGTTCTTC
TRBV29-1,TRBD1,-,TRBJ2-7,CSVEDHGTGVYEQYF,TGCAGCGTTGAAGATCACGGGACAGGGGTCTACGAGCAGTACTTC
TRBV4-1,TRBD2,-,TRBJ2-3,CASSAWNLAGVTDTQYF,TGCGCCAGCAGCGCCTGGAACCTAGCGGGAGTCACAGATACGCAGTATTTT
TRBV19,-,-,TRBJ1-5,CASSLRQDSNQPQHF,TGTGCCAGTAGCCTAAGACAGGATAGCAATCAGCCCCAGCATTTT
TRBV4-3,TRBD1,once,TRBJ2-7,CASSQVPGGRYEQYF,TGCGCCAGCAGCCAAGTACCAGGGGGCAGATACGAGCAGTACTTC
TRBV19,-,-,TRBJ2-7,CASRRTAGSYEQYF,TGTGCCAGTAGGAGGACAGCAGGCTCCTACGAGCAGTACTTC